The sequence of this T cell receptor (beta chain) was determined in a study of blood T cell repertoires in COVID-19. As for the study in general: Acute and convalescent COVID-19 specimens originated in the United States, Italy and Spain. The analysed material was cDNA or gDNA that came from T cells, B-cell-depleted T cells, or PBMCs.

In the authors' methods: Estimated nucleated cell counts came from reference gene primer amplification. Using immunoSEQ multiplex PCR, the repertoire was profiled, and TCRdb retains in-frame clones only, with some absent. V, J and clone size reflect that table, while D and trimming were determined from the DNA. This table holds nearly 110,000 clones, 70% to 90% found once. Germline V gene sequence: CDR1 GTSNPN, CDR2 SVGIG (reference sequence). CDR3 length: 16 amino acids. V lost 5 bases, J lost 1 base, and 8 bases stayed unmatched. The rearrangement uses TRBV30 and TRBJ1-1, with 12 bases that match TRBD1. Sequenced input: peripheral blood. The TCR was taken from a man aged 50-59 years with active or convalescent COVID-19. CDR3: CAWFPGQGAWNTEAFF. The CDR3 DNA sequence: TGTGCCTGGTTTCCGGGACAGGGGGCTTGGAACACTGAAGCTTTCTTT. Using reference TRBV30 and TRBJ1-1 for the parts outside the CDR3, the full variable domain is SQTIHQWPATLVQPVGSPLSLECTVEGTSNPNLYWYRQAAGRGLQLLFYSVGIGQISSEVPQNLSASRPQDRQFILSSKKLLLSDSGFYLCAWFPGQGAWNTEAFFGQGTRLTVV.